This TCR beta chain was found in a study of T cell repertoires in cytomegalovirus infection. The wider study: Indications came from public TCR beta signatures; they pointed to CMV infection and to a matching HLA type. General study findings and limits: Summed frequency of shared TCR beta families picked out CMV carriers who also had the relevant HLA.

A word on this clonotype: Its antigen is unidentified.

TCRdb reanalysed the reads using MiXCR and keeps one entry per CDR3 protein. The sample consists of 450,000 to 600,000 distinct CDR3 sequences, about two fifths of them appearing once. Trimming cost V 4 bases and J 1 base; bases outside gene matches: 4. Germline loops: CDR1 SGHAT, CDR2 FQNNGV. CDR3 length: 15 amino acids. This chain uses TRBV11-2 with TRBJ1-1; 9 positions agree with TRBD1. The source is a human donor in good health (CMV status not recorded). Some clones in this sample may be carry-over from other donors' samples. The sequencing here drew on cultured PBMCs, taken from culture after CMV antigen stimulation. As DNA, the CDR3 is TGTGCCAGCAGCTCGCCGGACAGGGGGAACACTGAAGCTTTCTTT. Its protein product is CASSSPDRGNTEAFF.